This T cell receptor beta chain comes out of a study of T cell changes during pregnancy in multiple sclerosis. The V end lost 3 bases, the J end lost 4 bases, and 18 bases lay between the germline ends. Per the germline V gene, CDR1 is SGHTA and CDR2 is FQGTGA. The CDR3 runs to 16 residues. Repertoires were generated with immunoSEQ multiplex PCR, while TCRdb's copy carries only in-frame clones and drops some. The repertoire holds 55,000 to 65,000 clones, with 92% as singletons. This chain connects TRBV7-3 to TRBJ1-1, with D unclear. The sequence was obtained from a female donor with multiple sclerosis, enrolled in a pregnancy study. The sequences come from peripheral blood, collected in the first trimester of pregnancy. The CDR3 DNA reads TGTGCCAGCAGCTTTCTTCCGACGCGGGGAGGCACTGAAGCTTTCTTT. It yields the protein CASSFLPTRGGTEAFF.